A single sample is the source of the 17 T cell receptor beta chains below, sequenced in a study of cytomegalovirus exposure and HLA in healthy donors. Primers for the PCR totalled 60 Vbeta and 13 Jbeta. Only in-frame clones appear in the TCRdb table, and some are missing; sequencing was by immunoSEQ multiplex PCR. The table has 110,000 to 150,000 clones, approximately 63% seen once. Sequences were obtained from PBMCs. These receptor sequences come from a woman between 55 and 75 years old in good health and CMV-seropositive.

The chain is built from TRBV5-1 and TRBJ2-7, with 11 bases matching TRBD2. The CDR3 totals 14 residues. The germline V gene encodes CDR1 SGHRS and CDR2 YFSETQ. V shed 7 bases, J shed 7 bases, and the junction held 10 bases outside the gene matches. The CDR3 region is CASGTSGSGGEQYF. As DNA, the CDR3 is TGCGCCAGCGGGACTAGCGGTTCGGGTGGGGAGCAGTACTTC. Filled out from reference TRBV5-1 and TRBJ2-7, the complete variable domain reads KAGVTQTPRYLIKTRGQQVTLSCSPISGHRSVSWYQQTPGQGLQFLFEYFSETQRNKGNFPGRFSGRQFSNSRSEMNVSTLELGDSALYLCASGTSGSGGEQYFGPGTRLTVT.

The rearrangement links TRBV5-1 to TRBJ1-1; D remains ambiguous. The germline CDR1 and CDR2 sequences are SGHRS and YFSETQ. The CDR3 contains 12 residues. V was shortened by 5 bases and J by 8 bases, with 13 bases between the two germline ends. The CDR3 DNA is TGCGCCAGCAGGAAGAGCTTCCAAGAAGCTTTCTTT. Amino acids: CASRKSFQEAFF.

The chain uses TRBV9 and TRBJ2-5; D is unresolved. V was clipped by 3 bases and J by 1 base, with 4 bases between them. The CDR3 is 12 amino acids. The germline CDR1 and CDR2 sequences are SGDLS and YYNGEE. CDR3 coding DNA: TGTGCCAGCAGCGCTTCCCAAGAGACCCAGTACTTC. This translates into CASSASQETQYF.

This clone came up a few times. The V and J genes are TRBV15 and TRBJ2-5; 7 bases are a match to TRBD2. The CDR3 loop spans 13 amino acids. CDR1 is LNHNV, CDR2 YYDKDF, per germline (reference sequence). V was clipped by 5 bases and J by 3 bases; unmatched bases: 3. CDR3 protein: CATSPGLKETQYF. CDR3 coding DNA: TGTGCCACCAGCCCGGGACTAAAAGAGACCCAGTACTTC.

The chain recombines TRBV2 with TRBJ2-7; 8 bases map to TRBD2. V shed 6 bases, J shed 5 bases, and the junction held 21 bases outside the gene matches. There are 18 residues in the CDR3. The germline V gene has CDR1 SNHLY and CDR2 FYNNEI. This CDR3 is CASRKLPGEGTRLNEQYF. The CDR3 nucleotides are TGTGCCAGCAGGAAGCTACCTGGGGAGGGGACTAGGTTGAACGAGCAGTACTTC.

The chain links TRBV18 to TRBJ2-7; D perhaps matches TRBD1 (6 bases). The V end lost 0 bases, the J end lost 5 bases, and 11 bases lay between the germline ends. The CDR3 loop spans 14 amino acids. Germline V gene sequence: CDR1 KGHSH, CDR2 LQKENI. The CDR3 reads CASSPPSNRDEQYF. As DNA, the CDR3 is TGTGCCAGCTCACCACCATCAAACAGGGACGAGCAGTACTTC. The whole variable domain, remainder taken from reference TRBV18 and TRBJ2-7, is NAGVMQNPRHLVRRRGQEARLRCSPMKGHSHVYWYRQLPEEGLKFMVYLQKENIIDESGMPKERFSAEFPKEGPSILRIQQVVRGDSAAYFCASSPPSNRDEQYFGPGTRLTVT.

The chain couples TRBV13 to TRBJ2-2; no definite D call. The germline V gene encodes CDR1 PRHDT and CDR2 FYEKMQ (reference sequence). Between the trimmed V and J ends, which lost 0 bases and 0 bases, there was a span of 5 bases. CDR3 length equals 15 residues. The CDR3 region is CASSLGRSNTGELFF. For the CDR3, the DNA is TGTGCCAGCAGCTTAGGCCGGTCGAACACCGGGGAGCTGTTTTTT.

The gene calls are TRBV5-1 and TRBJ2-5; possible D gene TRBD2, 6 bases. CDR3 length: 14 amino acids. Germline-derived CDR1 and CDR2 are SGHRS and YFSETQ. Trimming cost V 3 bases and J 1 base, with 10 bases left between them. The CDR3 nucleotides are TGCGCCAGCAGCTCCCCCGGGGGCCAAGAGACCCAGTACTTC. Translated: CASSSPGGQETQYF.

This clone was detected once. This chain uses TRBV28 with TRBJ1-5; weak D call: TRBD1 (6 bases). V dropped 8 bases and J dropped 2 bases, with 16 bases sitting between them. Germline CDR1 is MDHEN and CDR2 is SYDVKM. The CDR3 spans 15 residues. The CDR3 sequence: CASVLGQFGNQPQHF. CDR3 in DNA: TGTGCCAGCGTTCTCGGACAGTTTGGCAATCAGCCCCAGCATTTT. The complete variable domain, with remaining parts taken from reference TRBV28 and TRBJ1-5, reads DVKVTQSSRYLVKRTGEKVFLECVQDMDHENMFWYRQDPGLGLRLIYFSYDVKMKEKGDIPEGYSVSREKKERFSLILESASTNQTSMYLCASVLGQFGNQPQHFGDGTRLSIL.

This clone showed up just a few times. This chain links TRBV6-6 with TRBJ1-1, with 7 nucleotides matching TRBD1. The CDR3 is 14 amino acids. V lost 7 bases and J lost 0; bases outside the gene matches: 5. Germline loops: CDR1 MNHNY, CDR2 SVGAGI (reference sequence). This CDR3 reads CASIQDRVNTEAFF. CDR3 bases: TGTGCCAGCATCCAAGACAGGGTGAACACTGAAGCTTTCTTT.

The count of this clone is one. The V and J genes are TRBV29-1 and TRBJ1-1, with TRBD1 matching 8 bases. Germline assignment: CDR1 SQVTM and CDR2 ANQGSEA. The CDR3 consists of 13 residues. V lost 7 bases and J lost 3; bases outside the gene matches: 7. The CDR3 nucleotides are TGCAGCGCGAGTACAGGGGGGGACACTGAAGCTTTCTTT. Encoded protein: CSASTGGDTEAFF.

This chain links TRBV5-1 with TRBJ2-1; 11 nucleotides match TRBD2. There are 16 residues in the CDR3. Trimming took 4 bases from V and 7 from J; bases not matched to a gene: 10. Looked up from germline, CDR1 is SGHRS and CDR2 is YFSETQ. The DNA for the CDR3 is TGCGCCAGCAGCGCCACCGAGACTAGCGGGGCGAATGAGCAGTTCTTC. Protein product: CASSATETSGANEQFF.

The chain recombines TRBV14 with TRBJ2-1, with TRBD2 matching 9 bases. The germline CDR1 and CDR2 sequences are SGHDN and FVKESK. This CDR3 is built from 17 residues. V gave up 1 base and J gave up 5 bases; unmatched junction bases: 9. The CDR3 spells CASSQVPRPSGNNEQFF. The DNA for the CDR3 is TGTGCCAGCAGCCAAGTACCCCGGCCTAGCGGGAACAATGAGCAGTTCTTC.

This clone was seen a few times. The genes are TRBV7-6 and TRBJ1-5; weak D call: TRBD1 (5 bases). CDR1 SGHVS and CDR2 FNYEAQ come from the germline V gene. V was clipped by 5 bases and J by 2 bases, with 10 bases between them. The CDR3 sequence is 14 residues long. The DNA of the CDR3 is TGTGCCAGCAGCCCCGGCAGGGGCAATCAGCCCCAGCATTTT. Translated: CASSPGRGNQPQHF.

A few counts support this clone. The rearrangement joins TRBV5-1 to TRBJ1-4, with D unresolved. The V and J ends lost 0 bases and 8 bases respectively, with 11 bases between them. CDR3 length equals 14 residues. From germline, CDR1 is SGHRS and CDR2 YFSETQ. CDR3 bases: TGCGCCAGCAGCTTGGAACATATGAGGGAAAAACTGTTTTTT. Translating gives CASSLEHMREKLFF.

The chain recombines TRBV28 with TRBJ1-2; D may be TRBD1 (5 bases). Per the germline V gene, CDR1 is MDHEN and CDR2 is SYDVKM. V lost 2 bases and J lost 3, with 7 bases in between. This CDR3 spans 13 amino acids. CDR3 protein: CASSLTGHYGYTF. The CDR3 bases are TGTGCCAGCAGTTTAACAGGTCACTATGGCTACACCTTC.

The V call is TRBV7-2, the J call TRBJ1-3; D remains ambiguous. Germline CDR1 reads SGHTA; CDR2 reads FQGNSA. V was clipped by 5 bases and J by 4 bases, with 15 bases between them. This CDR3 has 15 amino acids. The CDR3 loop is CASSPSTVWGNTIYF. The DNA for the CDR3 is TGTGCCAGCAGCCCGTCAACGGTGTGGGGAAACACCATATATTTT.